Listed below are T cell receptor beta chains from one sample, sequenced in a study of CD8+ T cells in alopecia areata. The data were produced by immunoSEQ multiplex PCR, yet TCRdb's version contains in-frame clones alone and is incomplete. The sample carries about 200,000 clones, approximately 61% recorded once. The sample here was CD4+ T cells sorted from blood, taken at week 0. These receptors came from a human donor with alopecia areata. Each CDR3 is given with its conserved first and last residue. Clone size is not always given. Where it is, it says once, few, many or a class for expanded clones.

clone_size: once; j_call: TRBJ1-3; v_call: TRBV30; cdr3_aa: CAWTPGRVSGNTIYF
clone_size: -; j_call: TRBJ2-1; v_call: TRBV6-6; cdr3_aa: CASSSSGTGGEQFF
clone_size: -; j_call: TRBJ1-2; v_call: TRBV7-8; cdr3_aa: CASRPPLSLSNYGYTF
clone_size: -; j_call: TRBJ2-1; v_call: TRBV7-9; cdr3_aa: CASSLRGLDRYFF
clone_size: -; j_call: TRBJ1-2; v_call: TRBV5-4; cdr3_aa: CASSLSNYANYGYTF
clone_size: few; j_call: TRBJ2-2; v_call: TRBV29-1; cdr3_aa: CSVEGWTPGELFF
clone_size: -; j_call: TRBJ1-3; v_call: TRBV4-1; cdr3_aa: CASSQDHIPGNTIYF
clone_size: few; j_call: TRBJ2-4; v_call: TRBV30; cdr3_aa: CAWSGRIQYF
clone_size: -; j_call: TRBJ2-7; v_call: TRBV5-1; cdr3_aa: CASTPQPIQGGSSYEQYF
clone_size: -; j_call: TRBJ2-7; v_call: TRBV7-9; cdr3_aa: CASSHGGIYEQYF
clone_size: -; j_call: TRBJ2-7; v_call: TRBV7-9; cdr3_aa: CASSPARGRHEQYF
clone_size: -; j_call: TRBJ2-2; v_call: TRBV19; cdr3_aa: CASSIVRFANTGELFF
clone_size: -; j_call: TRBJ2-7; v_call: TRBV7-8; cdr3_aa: CASSLDPTYEQYF
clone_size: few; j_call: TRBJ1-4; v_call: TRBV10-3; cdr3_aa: CAISGTANNEKLFF
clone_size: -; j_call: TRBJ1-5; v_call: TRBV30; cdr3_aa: CAWSDLGGNQPQHF
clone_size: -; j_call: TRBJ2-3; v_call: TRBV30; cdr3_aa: CACSSGGAVDTQYF
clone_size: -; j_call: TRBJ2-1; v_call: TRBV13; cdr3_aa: CASSSGRTDSYNEQFF
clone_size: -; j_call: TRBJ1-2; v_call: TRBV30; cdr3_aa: CAWSNTNYGYTF
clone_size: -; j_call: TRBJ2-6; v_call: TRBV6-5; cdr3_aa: CASRRDSSGANVLTF
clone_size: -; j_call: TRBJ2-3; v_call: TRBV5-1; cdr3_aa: CASRTSGGTDTQYF
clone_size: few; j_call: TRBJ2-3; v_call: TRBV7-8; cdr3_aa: CASSLRGLDPDTQYF
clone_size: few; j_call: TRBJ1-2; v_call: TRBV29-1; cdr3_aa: CSAKVAGGGYTF
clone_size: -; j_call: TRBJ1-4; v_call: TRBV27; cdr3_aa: CASSFRPGVREKLFF
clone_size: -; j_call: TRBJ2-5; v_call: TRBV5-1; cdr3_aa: CASSLGSSGNQETQYF
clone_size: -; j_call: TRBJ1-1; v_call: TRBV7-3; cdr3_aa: CASSLTPDLEAFF
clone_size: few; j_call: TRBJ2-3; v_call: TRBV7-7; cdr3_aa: CASSFRRTSTDTQYF
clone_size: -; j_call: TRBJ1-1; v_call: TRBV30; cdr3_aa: CAWTGGADTEAFF
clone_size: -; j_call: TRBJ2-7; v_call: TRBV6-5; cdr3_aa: CASSDFYEQYF
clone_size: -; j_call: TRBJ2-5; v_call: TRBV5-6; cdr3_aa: CASSLIHGGQETQYF
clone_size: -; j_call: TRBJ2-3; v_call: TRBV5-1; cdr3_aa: CASSLDLLSDTQYF
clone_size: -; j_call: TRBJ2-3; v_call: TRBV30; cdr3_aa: CAWGQGVSTDTQYF
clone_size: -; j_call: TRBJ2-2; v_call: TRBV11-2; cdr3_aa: CASRALAGALTGELFF
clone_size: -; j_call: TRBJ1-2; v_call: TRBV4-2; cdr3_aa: CASSPRNLVDGYTF
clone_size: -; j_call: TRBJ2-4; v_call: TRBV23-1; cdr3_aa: CASSQLSDRGIQYF
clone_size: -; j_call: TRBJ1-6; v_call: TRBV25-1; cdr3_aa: CASRVGSSPLHF
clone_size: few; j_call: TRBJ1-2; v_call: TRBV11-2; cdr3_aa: CASSLERDIGGYTF
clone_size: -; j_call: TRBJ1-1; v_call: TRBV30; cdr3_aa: CAWTPRGRQNTEAFF
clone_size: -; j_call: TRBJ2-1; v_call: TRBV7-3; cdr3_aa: CASSTTGTQGNEQFF
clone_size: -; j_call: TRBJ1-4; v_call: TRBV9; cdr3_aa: CASSVGYRQNEKLFF
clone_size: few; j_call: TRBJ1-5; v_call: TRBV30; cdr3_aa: CAWATGGNQPQHF
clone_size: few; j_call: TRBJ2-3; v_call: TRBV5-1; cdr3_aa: CASSGTGLPSDTQYF
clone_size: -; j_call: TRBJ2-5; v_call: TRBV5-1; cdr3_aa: CASSRLGGAQSRETQYF
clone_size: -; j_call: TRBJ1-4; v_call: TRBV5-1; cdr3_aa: CASSLDRPNEKLFF
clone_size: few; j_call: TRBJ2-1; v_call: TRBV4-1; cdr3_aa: CASSQNLQGFEQFF
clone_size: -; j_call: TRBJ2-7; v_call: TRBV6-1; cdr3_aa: CASSERGGRDRAYEQYF
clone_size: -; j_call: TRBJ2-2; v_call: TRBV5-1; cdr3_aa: CASSPDGNTGELFF
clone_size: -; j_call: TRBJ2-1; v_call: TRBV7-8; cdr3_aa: CASLPRRDSYNEQFF
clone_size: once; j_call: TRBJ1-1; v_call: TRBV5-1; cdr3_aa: CASSLNSGDTEAFF
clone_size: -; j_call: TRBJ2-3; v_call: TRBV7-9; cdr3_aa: CASSLGQSPDTQYF
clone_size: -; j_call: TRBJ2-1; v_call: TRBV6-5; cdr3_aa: CASSFLAGVDSEQFF
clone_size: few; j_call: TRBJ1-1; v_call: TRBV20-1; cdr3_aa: CSAREDTEAFF
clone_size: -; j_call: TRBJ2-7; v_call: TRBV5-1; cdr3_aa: CASSLQGGSYEQYF
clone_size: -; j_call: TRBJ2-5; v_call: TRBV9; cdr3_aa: CASSVRGRETQYF
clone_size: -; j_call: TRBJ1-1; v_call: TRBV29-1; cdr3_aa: CSVGVIQRRNTEAFF
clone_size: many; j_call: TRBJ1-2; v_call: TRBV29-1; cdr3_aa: CSVYLAVGNYGYTF
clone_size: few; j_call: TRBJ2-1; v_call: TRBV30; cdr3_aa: CAWNSGRADEQFF
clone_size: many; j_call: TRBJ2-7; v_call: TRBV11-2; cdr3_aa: CASSLGHSSYEQYF
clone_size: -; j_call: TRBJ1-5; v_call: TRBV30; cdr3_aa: CAWSVTDNQPQHF
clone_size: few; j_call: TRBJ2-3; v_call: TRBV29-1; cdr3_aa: CSGSGRVTDTQYF